This T cell receptor (beta chain) is drawn from a study of T cell responses to AZD1222 COVID-19 vaccine. Sequencing was performed with immunoSEQ multiplex PCR; in TCRdb, only in-frame clones are kept and a portion is missing. This table holds 150,000 to 200,000 clones, 85% to 95% found once. The CDR3 runs 11 residues. V was clipped by 6 bases and J by 2 bases, with 7 bases between them. The germline CDR1 and CDR2 sequences are DFQATT and SNEGSKA (reference sequence). Study-wide points: A mostly white British donor set with more females was recruited, and clonal diversity was possibly underestimated.

Regarding this clone: No antigen is known for it.

This clonotype originated in an adult in good health. The chain recombines TRBV20-1 with TRBJ1-1; no definite D call. Sequencing used peripheral blood, obtained on day 0 of AZD1222 vaccination. CDR3 DNA: TGCAGTGCAGACCATAACACTGAAGCTTTCTTT. This encodes CSADHNTEAFF.